In this sample, the clone carrying this T cell receptor (beta chain) turned up once. This CDR3 is 13 amino acids long. Trimming at V came to 4 bases and at J to 7 bases, leaving 3 bases not matched to a gene. Germline V gene sequence: CDR1 SGHTA, CDR2 FQGTGA. Study processing details: Amplification of reference gene primers provided the estimated nucleated cell counts. Data came from immunoSEQ multiplex PCR; TCRdb stores just in-frame clones and leaves some out. That table is the source of V, J and clone size, and D and trimming were worked out from the DNA. Found here are more than 300,000 clones, 90% of them singletons; the top ten hold around 0.97%. The record originates from a study of blood T cell repertoires in COVID-19. Overall study context: COVID-19 samples collected from the United States, Italy and Spain covered acute and convalescent phases. From T cells, B-cell-depleted T cells, or PBMCs came the material, which was cDNA or gDNA.

Patients of the Seattle cohort, enrolled during active infection, were followed longitudinally. Sequenced material: peripheral blood. The chain is built from TRBV7-3 and TRBJ1-5; 8 bases are a match to TRBD1. This TCR was recovered from a woman aged 40 to 50 with COVID-19, enrolled during active disease. The CDR3 protein is CASSSTGEQPQHF. CDR3 DNA: TGTGCCAGCAGCTCGACAGGGGAACAGCCCCAGCATTTT.